What follows describes a single T cell receptor (beta chain). Its antigen is still unknown. The CDR3 runs 15 residues. Germline V lookup: CDR1 SGDLS, CDR2 YYNGEE. Trimming cost V 0 bases and J 0 bases, with 6 bases left between them. Autoimmune disease history or systemic immunosuppression disqualified patients. This table comes from immunoSEQ multiplex PCR, and its TCRdb copy is limited to in-frame clones, with some not included. The sample lists 30,000 or so clones, more than 70% seen once, with under 25% in the top ten. The data originate from a study of OX40 agonist ivuxolimab in advanced cancers. The overall study: Having had anti-PD-1, anti-PD-L1 or anti-CTLA-4 therapy before was allowed, and approximately 40% had some. Findings and caveats of the study: The antigens recognized by the expanded peripheral T cells, that is their antigen specificity, were not determined.

This chain uses TRBV9 with TRBJ1-4; D uncertain. The receptor's source is an adult with an advanced solid tumor such as melanoma, head and neck, liver or kidney cancer. Sequences were derived from CD4+ or CD8+ T cells sorted from blood, sampled in a trial of the OX40 agonist ivuxolimab. CDR3 sequence reads: CASSVGVATNEKLFF. The DNA for the CDR3 is TGTGCCAGCAGCGTAGGTGTCGCAACTAATGAAAAACTGTTTTTT.